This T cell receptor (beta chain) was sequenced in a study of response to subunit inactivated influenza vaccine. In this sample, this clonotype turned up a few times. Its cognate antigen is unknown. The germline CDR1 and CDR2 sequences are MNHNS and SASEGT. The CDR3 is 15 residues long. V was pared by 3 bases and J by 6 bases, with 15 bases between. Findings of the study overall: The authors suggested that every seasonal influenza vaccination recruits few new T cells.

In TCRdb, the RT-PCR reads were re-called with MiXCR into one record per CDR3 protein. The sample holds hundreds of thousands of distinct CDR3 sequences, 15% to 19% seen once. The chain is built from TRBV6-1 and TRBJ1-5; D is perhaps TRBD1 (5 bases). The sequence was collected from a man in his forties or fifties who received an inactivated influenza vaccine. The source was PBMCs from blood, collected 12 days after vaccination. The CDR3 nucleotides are TGTGCCAGCAGTGACCCTCCCTGGGGCAGTCAGCCCCAGCATTTT. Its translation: CASSDPPWGSQPQHF.